What follows are 17 T cell receptor beta chains derived from one specimen sequenced in a study of identical twins. TCRdb re-called the 5' RACE reads through MiXCR, storing one row per CDR3 protein. The profile shows 750,000 to 950,000 distinct CDR3 sequences, roughly an eighth of them singletons. The same data also went into a second study, on yellow fever vaccine responses in identical twins.

Sequenced sample: PBMCs. The origin of the receptors is a woman younger than 30 in good health.

In this sample, this clonotype turned up many times. The V and J genes are TRBV12-3 or TRBV12-4 and TRBJ1-1; 7 bases are a match to TRBD1. This CDR3 contains 16 residues. The J segment lost 0 bases and the V segment lost 1 base, leaving 5 bases of the junction unmatched. The CDR3 loop reads CASSLVGGGLNTEAFF. The DNA for the CDR3 is TGTGCCAGCAGTTTAGTCGGAGGGGGCTTGAACACTGAAGCTTTCTTT.

The V gene is TRBV5-5, the J gene TRBJ1-4, with D unresolved. The CDR3 spans 14 residues. Germline V gene lookup returns CDR1 SGHKS and CDR2 YYEKEE (reference sequence). Between the trimmed V and J ends, which lost 6 bases and 4 bases, there was a span of 13 bases. The CDR3 region has the DNA TGTGCCAGCACCCTGCTGGCAGGTAATGAAAAACTGTTTTTT. Amino acids: CASTLLAGNEKLFF.

This clonotype turned up a few times. One junction end disagrees with the germline gene, perhaps due to a read error. This rearrangement joins TRBV6-2 or TRBV6-3 to TRBJ2-5; possibly TRBD2 for D (5 bases). Germline-derived CDR1 and CDR2 are MNHEY and SVGEGT. The CDR3 runs 11 residues. CDR3 sequence (DNA): TGTGCCAGCAGCTCAAGCGGCCCCCGATTCTTC. As protein: CASSSSGPRFF.

This clonotype has just a few counts. CDR3 amino acids: CASQGPSYTF. The DNA of the CDR3 is TGTGCCAGTCAGGGCCCAAGCTACACCTTC. The rearrangement links TRBV19 to TRBJ1-2; tentatively, D is TRBD1 (5 bases). V lost 8 bases to trimming and J lost 9 bases, with 10 bases between them. CDR1 is LNHDA and CDR2 is SQIVND in the germline V gene (reference sequence). There are 10 residues in the CDR3.

At least ten counts were recorded for this clonotype. The chain links TRBV11-2 to TRBJ1-2; perhaps TRBD1 as D (5 bases). Germline CDR1 reads SGHAT; CDR2 reads FQNNGV. Trimming took 3 bases from V and 8 from J, leaving 13 bases between them. CDR3 length: 13 residues. In nucleotides, the CDR3 is TGTGCCAGCAGCTTCACCGGGACCCAAGGCTACACCTTC. As protein: CASSFTGTQGYTF. The whole variable domain, remainder taken from reference TRBV11-2 and TRBJ1-2, is EAGVAQSPRYKIIEKRQSVAFWCNPISGHATLYWYQQILGQGPKLLIQFQNNGVVDDSQLPKDRFSAERLKGVDSTLKIQPAKLEDSAVYLCASSFTGTQGYTFGSGTRLTVV.

This clonotype was counted only a few times. J is TRBJ1-5 and V is TRBV7-8, with D perhaps TRBD1 (6 bases). The germline V gene encodes CDR1 SGHVS and CDR2 FQNEAQ. This CDR3 region has 13 residues. V was pared by 8 bases and J by 9 bases, with 17 bases between. The CDR3 DNA is TGTGCCAGCGGAGGGGGGCCGGTAGGGCCCCAGCATTTT. This codes for CASGGGPVGPQHF.

The chain couples TRBV11-3 to TRBJ2-7; possibly TRBD1 for D (6 bases). In germline, CDR1 is SGHNT, CDR2 YENEEA. The CDR3 runs 14 residues. The ends were cut back, 3 bases at V and 3 bases at J, with 12 bases in the middle. In DNA, the CDR3 is TGTGCCAGCAGCTTCCGGGACAAAGACTACGAGCAGTACTTC. It yields the protein CASSFRDKDYEQYF.

There are many counts of this clonotype. The chain is built from TRBV12-3 or TRBV12-4 and TRBJ2-7; 8 nucleotides line up with TRBD1. CDR3 length: 15 residues. V was pared by 5 bases and J by 6 bases, with 12 bases of the junction left unmatched. CDR3 in DNA: TGTGCCAGCAGTACCCAGGGGGCTTTATCGGTCGAGCAGTACTTC. Its protein product is CASSTQGALSVEQYF.

This clonotype occurred a few times. The chain carries TRBV3-1 and TRBJ2-1; D may match TRBD1 or TRBD2 (7 bases each). CDR1 LGHDT and CDR2 YNNKEL come from the germline V gene (reference sequence). The CDR3 totals 18 residues. V dropped 0 bases and J dropped 3 bases, with 18 bases sitting between them. The CDR3: CASSQDYLSGDSYNEQFF. In DNA, the CDR3 is TGTGCCAGCAGCCAAGATTACCTGAGCGGGGACAGCTACAATGAGCAGTTCTTC.

The chain is built from TRBV5-4 and TRBJ2-1; possible D gene TRBD2, 6 bases. Germline assignment: CDR1 SGHNT and CDR2 YYREEE (reference sequence). This CDR3 is built from 12 residues. Between the trimmed V and J ends, which lost 7 bases and 5 bases, there was a span of 10 bases. CDR3 in amino acids: CASRGTNNEQFF. CDR3 nucleotides: TGTGCCAGCCGGGGGACCAACAATGAGCAGTTCTTC.

The rearrangement links TRBV11-2 to TRBJ2-1; 11 nucleotides align to TRBD2. Germline V gives CDR1 SGHAT, CDR2 FQNNGV. CDR3 size: 15 residues. V shed 3 bases, J shed 10 bases, and the junction held 8 bases outside the gene matches. This chain's CDR3 is CASSFSLAGGLEQFF. DNA for the CDR3: TGTGCCAGCAGCTTTAGTTTAGCGGGGGGGCTCGAGCAGTTCTTC.

This clonotype was seen at least ten times. This chain joins TRBV10-2 and TRBJ2-7; no definite D call. V was shortened by 3 bases and J by 4 bases, with 4 bases between the two germline ends. CDR1 WSHSY and CDR2 SAAADI come from the germline V gene. The CDR3 length is 11 residues. The CDR3 DNA sequence: TGCGCCAGCAGTGATCCATACGAGCAGTACTTC. Encoded protein: CASSDPYEQYF.

The chain has TRBV12-3 or TRBV12-4 and TRBJ1-5; D ambiguous. CDR3 length equals 14 residues. V was shortened by 4 bases and J by 2 bases, with 9 bases between the two germline ends. In DNA, the CDR3 is TGTGCCAGCAGTTACGTTCCTGGCAATCAGCCCCAGCATTTT. Translated, it gives CASSYVPGNQPQHF.

This clonotype was counted only a few times. The rearrangement joins TRBV14 to TRBJ2-7, with D possibly being TRBD1 (6 bases). Germline lookup yields CDR1 SGHDN and CDR2 FVKESK. Trimming took off 2 bases at V and 2 bases at J, with 16 bases between the two ends. The CDR3 loop spans 16 amino acids. The CDR3 region is CASSQTLDSPPYEQYV. The CDR3, as DNA: TGTGCCAGCAGCCAAACCCTGGACAGCCCACCCTACGAGCAGTACGTC.

There are many counts of this clonotype. The CDR3 protein is CATSPNTGELFF. For the CDR3, the DNA is TGTGCCACCAGCCCGAACACCGGGGAGCTGTTTTTT. This chain links TRBV15 with TRBJ2-2; D call uncertain. The V gene's germline CDR1 is LNHNV and CDR2 YYDKDF (reference sequence). The CDR3 consists of 12 residues. V was shortened by 5 bases and J by 0 bases, with 1 base between the two germline ends.

This chain connects TRBV27 to TRBJ2-3, with 7 bases fitting TRBD1. V was pared by 2 bases and J by 3 bases, with 5 bases of the junction left unmatched. CDR3 length: 15 amino acids. Germline CDR1 and CDR2: MNHEY and SMNVEV (reference sequence). DNA for the CDR3: TGTGCCAGCAGTTTAGAGGGGGCCCAGACAGATACGCAGTATTTT. Its translation: CASSLEGAQTDTQYF.

The chain recombines TRBV28 with TRBJ2-1, with 10 nucleotides matching TRBD2. The CDR3 sequence is 16 residues long. The V and J ends lost 4 bases and 6 bases, in that order; junction bases with no gene match: 9. From germline, CDR1 is MDHEN and CDR2 SYDVKM. CDR3 sequence (DNA): TGTGCCAGCAGTTCCCGTCTAGCGGGGGACACCAATGAGCAGTTCTTC. It is translated as CASSSRLAGDTNEQFF. The whole variable domain, remainder taken from reference TRBV28 and TRBJ2-1, is DVKVTQSSRYLVKRTGEKVFLECVQDMDHENMFWYRQDPGLGLRLIYFSYDVKMKEKGDIPEGYSVSREKKERFSLILESASTNQTSMYLCASSSRLAGDTNEQFFGPGTRLTVL.